This note documents a single T cell receptor beta chain sequence. Trimming stripped 2 bases from V and 0 bases from J, with 11 bases between. Germline V gene data show CDR1 as SGDLS and CDR2 as YYNGEE. The CDR3 has 16 amino acids. Amplified TCR beta CDR3 regions came from RNA transcripts. Researchers ran a first-round RT-PCR on the TCR CDR3 using the HTBI primer set. TCRdb redid the calling of the multiplex PCR reads with MiXCR, one entry per CDR3 protein. Found here are around 440,000 distinct CDR3 sequences, 15% to 17% of them singletons; the top ten hold roughly 7.7%. This entry comes from a study of T cells in Graves' hyperthyroidism and ophthalmopathy. Graves' hyperthyroidism showing no ophthalmopathy progression within 18 months was considered stable. Diagnoses were made from clinical symptoms, serum measures (thyroxine and TRAb), thyroid ultrasound and orbital computed tomography.

This chain joins TRBV9 and TRBJ2-2, with D maybe TRBD1 (6 bases). The sample taken for sequencing was blood. The source of this sequence is a woman aged 18-29 years with Graves' hyperthyroidism. CDR3 nucleotide sequence: TGTGCCAGCAGCGTCCACAGGGTATCGAACACCGGGGAGCTGTTTTTT. Its translation is CASSVHRVSNTGELFF. Combining the CDR3 with reference TRBV9 and TRBJ2-2 gives the whole variable domain DSGVTQTPKHLITATGQRVTLRCSPRSGDLSVYWYQQSLDQGLQFLIQYYNGEERAKGNILERFSAQQFPDLHSELNLSSLELGDSALYFCASSVHRVSNTGELFFGEGSRLTVL.